Shown below are 21 T cell receptor beta chains from a single sample sequenced in a study of CD8+CD57+ T cells in acquired aplastic anemia. The template for TCR beta VDJ and CDR3 sequence profiling was genomic DNA. TCRdb used MiXCR to reprocess the reads, holding one entry per CDR3 protein. Here the sample spans 150,000 to 200,000 distinct CDR3 sequences, around 60% being singletons. The sample consisted of sorted CD4+, CD8+, or CD8+CD57+ T cells (not recorded which) from PBMCs. The source of these receptors is a human donor in good health.

Only one count was recorded for this clonotype. The genes are TRBV2 and TRBJ2-7; D is perhaps TRBD1 (5 bases). Trimming stripped 1 base from V and 5 bases from J, with 15 bases between. This CDR3 spans 15 amino acids. Germline values: CDR1 SNHLY, CDR2 FYNNEI. CDR3 bases: TGTGCCAGCAGTGAAGGGGGTGGGGCCTTCAACGAGCAGTACTTC. This translates into CASSEGGGAFNEQYF.

In regard to this clonotype: A read error may account for a junction end that differs from germline. This chain links TRBV7-8 with TRBJ1-1; D is undetermined. CDR1 is SGHVS, CDR2 FQNEAQ, per germline. CDR3 length: 11 amino acids. Here the CDR3 DNA reads TGTGCCAGCAGCCCGGCGGGCCGTCTGCTCTTT. Translation: CASSPAGRLLF.

V gene TRBV7-8 combines with J gene TRBJ2-2; perhaps D is TRBD1 or TRBD2 (5 bases each). CDR1 and CDR2 (germline): SGHVS, FQNEAQ. The CDR3 extends over 15 amino acids. Trimming took off 3 bases at V and 2 bases at J, with 10 bases between the two ends. This chain's CDR3 is CASSFRGGNTGELFF. The DNA for the CDR3 is TGTGCCAGCAGCTTCCGGGGCGGAAACACCGGGGAGCTGTTTTTT.

The chain joins TRBV5-5 to TRBJ2-5; D may be TRBD1 (6 bases). The germline V gene has CDR1 SGHKS and CDR2 YYEKEE (reference sequence). The CDR3 length is 12 residues. Trimming left V 9 bases short and J 2 bases short, with 11 bases between. DNA for the CDR3: TGTGCCATATCACAGGGACAAGAGACCCAGTACTTC. Amino acids: CAISQGQETQYF.

As DNA, the CDR3 is TGTGCCAGCAGCCCTAGGGGGGAAATCGGAGGGGAGCTGTTTTTT. This sequence encodes CASSPRGEIGGELFF. V and J are TRBV7-9 and TRBJ2-2; D assignment may be TRBD1 or TRBD2 (6 bases each). The V end was cut by 5 bases, the J end by 8 bases, with 18 bases between. CDR1 is SEHNR, CDR2 FQNEAQ, per germline (reference sequence). CDR3 length: 15 amino acids.

This clonotype was recorded once. The gene calls are TRBV4-1 and TRBJ1-2; weak D call: TRBD1 (5 bases). V gave up 6 bases and J gave up 6 bases, with 23 bases separating them. The germline CDR1 and CDR2 sequences are MGHRA and YSYEKL. This CDR3 spans 16 amino acids. CDR3 sequence: CASSQRMGQGADGYTF. CDR3 nucleotide sequence: TGCGCCAGCAGTCAGAGAATGGGGCAGGGAGCGGATGGCTACACCTTC.

Written as DNA, the CDR3 is TGTGCCACCAGCAGAGATCTGGGAGTATCTGGAAACACCATATATTTT. It codes for CATSRDLGVSGNTIYF. This chain uses TRBV15 with TRBJ1-3; D uncertain. Looked up from germline, CDR1 is LNHNV and CDR2 is YYDKDF (reference sequence). The CDR3 is 16 residues long. V lost 0 bases and J lost 1, with 10 bases in between.

The chain is built from TRBV20-1 and TRBJ2-1, with 13 bases matching TRBD2. CDR1 DFQATT and CDR2 SNEGSKA come from the germline V gene (reference sequence). Trimming took 0 bases from V and 11 from J; bases not matched to a gene: 16. The CDR3 is 18 residues long. The CDR3 region has the DNA TGCAGTGCTAGAGATCCCTCAACTACTAGCGGGAGGGCCGATCAGCAGTTCTTC. Translating it yields CSARDPSTTSGRADQQFF.

V and J are TRBV10-3 and TRBJ2-7, with a possible D match to TRBD1 (5 bases). The CDR3 loop spans 10 amino acids. The germline CDR1 and CDR2 sequences are ENHRY and SYGVKD. The ends were cut back, 10 bases at V and 6 bases at J, with 10 bases in the middle. Written as DNA, the CDR3 is TGTGCCACCCTAGGGGCCGAGCAGTACTTC. This sequence encodes CATLGAEQYF.

This clonotype showed up many times. This chain joins TRBV29-1 and TRBJ2-3, with D possibly called TRBD1 or TRBD2 (6 bases each). Trimming removed 4 bases from V and 4 bases from J, with 18 bases in between. CDR3 length: 15 amino acids. Germline values: CDR1 SQVTM, CDR2 ANQGSEA. The CDR3 DNA reads as TGCAGCGTTGGACGACAGGAGGGGTACCCAGATACGCAGTATTTT. Residues: CSVGRQEGYPDTQYF.

The chain combines TRBV12-3 or TRBV12-4 with TRBJ1-2; D not resolved. V gave up 8 bases and J gave up 1 base, with 14 bases separating them. This CDR3 is built from 14 residues. CDR3 bases: TGTGCCAGCTGTCGAAGTGTTGTTAACTATGGCTACACCTTC. Translation: CASCRSVVNYGYTF.

The chain is built from TRBV19 and TRBJ2-2; no clear D. The germline V gene has CDR1 LNHDA and CDR2 SQIVND (reference sequence). With 9 bases removed from V and 4 bases from J, the gap between germline ends came to 15 bases. This CDR3 comprises 14 residues. Here the CDR3 reads CASQPAAPTGELFF. Here the CDR3 DNA reads TGTGCCAGCCAGCCGGCAGCACCCACCGGGGAGCTGTTTTTT.

The V and J genes are TRBV9 and TRBJ2-3, with D uncertain. Germline values: CDR1 SGDLS, CDR2 YYNGEE. The V gene lost 0 bases and the J gene lost 2 bases, with 16 bases spanning the gap. This CDR3 is built from 17 residues. CDR3: CASSVVAGGVTTDTQYF. CDR3 nucleotides: TGTGCCAGCAGCGTAGTGGCAGGCGGTGTCACCACAGATACGCAGTATTTT.

The chain has TRBV20-1 and TRBJ2-3, with D uncertain. This CDR3 has 13 amino acids. V lost 5 bases and J 0 bases, leaving 9 bases between the germline ends. Germline CDR1 DFQATT, CDR2 SNEGSKA (reference sequence). DNA of the CDR3: TGCAGTGCTCTCCGGTCAAGCACAGATACGCAGTATTTT. Residues: CSALRSSTDTQYF.

A few counts support this clonotype. The CDR3 DNA reads as TGTGCCAGCAGTTCGCGGGGCCTGGGCACTGAAGCTTTCTTT. Residues: CASSSRGLGTEAFF. This sequence joins TRBV27 and TRBJ1-1, with a weak D call TRBD1 (5 bases). V dropped 4 bases and J dropped 4 bases, with 13 bases sitting between them. This CDR3 comprises 14 residues. CDR1 MNHEY and CDR2 SMNVEV come from the germline V gene (reference sequence).

A single count supports this clonotype. This is likely a read error, given that the CDR3 carries no conserved phenylalanine or tryptophan at its end. The rearrangement joins TRBV12-3 or TRBV12-4 to TRBJ2-1; perhaps TRBD2 as D (6 bases). V shed 4 bases and J shed 6 bases, with 16 bases lying between them. There are 15 residues in the CDR3. In nucleotides, the CDR3 is TGTGCCAGCAGTTCCAGGCTAGCGAGAGGCAATGAGCAGTTCCTC. Translated, it gives CASSSRLARGNEQFL.

The rearrangement joins TRBV12-3 or TRBV12-4 to TRBJ2-2; D is possibly TRBD1 or TRBD2 (5 bases each). The ends were cut back, 7 bases at V and 5 bases at J, with 14 bases in the middle. The CDR3 extends over 14 amino acids. The CDR3 spells CASIIGAVTGELFF. The CDR3 region has the DNA TGTGCCAGCATCATCGGGGCGGTAACCGGGGAGCTGTTTTTT.

The chain carries TRBV29-1 and TRBJ1-2, with a weak D call TRBD1 (5 bases). The CDR3 loop spans 11 amino acids. The V and J ends lost 1 base and 8 bases respectively, with 8 bases between them. Looked up from germline, CDR1 is SQVTM and CDR2 is ANQGSEA. The CDR3 protein is CSVEGGVGYTF. For the CDR3, the DNA is TGCAGCGTTGAAGGGGGCGTAGGCTACACCTTC.

This clonotype was picked up one time. One end of the junction varies from germline; a read error may be responsible. The rearrangement joins TRBV9 to TRBJ2-3; 8 nucleotides match TRBD2. CDR1 is SGDLS and CDR2 is YYNGEE in the germline V gene. The CDR3 is made up of 16 amino acids. In DNA form, the CDR3 reads TGCGCCAGCAGCCAAGCTCTAGCGGGTCCAAAAGATACGCAGTATTTT. Residues: CASSQALAGPKDTQYF.

This clonotype was seen a few times. This chain connects TRBV12-5 to TRBJ2-7; TRBD2 matches 7 bases. Trimming at V came to 3 bases and at J to 1 base, leaving 6 bases not matched to a gene. The CDR3 contains 15 residues. The germline V gene has CDR1 LGHNT and CDR2 FRNRAP. The CDR3: CASGLGLVASYEQYF. CDR3 DNA sequence: TGTGCTAGTGGTTTAGGACTAGTGGCTTCCTACGAGCAGTACTTC.

Concerning this clonotype: One end of the junction varies from germline; a read error may be responsible. The genes are TRBV5-1 and TRBJ2-7; D is undetermined. Germline CDR1 SGHRS, CDR2 YFSETQ. The CDR3 has 14 residues. Here the CDR3 reads CASNELQSSYEQYF. The CDR3 bases are TGTGCCAGCAATGAGCTACAGTCCTCCTACGAGCAGTACTTC.